This T cell receptor beta chain was obtained from a study of Ad26.COV2.S vaccination and SARS-CoV-2 variants. Assay: immunoSEQ multiplex PCR; the TCRdb copy retains only in-frame clones and omits some. The sample consists of about 350,000 clones, approximately 84% of them appearing once. Germline values: CDR1 SNHLY, CDR2 FYNNEI. The CDR3 is 15 residues long. V shed 6 bases, J shed 6 bases, and the junction held 6 bases outside the gene matches. This clone was seen more than once but under ten times. Its target is not known. The treatment denotes: roughly 19 received Ad26.COV2.S at low or high dose, single or two shots; about 5 received placebo; per-sample allocation not given. The samples were gathered on day 63 after the first injection of vaccine or placebo. Study findings and constraints: Measurement of non-spike TCR breadth gave similar results in vaccine and placebo recipients. Estimates derived from TCR breadth and depth analyses may have underestimated total T cell responses.

The chain is built from TRBV2 and TRBJ2-1, with 12 nucleotides matching TRBD2. Sequencing used peripheral blood, obtained in a trial of Ad26.COV2.S vaccine versus placebo. The TCR was taken from a person between 18 and 65 years old who received the Ad26.COV2.S COVID-19 vaccine or a placebo. The CDR3 DNA sequence: TGTGCCAGCAGCGCGACTAGCGGGGGCCGCAATGAGCAGTTCTTC. It translates to CASSATSGGRNEQFF.